This passage covers 8 T cell receptor beta chains from one sample sequenced in a study of CD8+CD57+ T cells in acquired aplastic anemia. Genomic DNA provided the template from which TCR beta VDJ and CDR3 profiles were obtained. TCRdb re-analysed the reads in MiXCR, keeping a single row per CDR3 protein. Of 150,000 to 200,000 distinct CDR3 sequences in the sample, 40% to 50% were seen once. Sequences were obtained from sorted CD4+, CD8+, or CD8+CD57+ T cells (not recorded which) from PBMCs. These receptors all stem from a human donor in good health.

This clonotype was detected many times. The J gene is TRBJ2-1, the V gene TRBV11-1; 7 positions match TRBD2. Germline CDR1 SGHAT, CDR2 FQDESV (reference sequence). CDR3 length equals 17 residues. Trimming took 6 bases from V and 3 from J; bases not matched to a gene: 14. CDR3: CASSPEPTGTNYNEQFF. The CDR3 DNA follows: TGTGCCAGCAGTCCCGAACCAACCGGGACTAACTACAATGAGCAGTTCTTC.

This chain joins TRBV7-3 and TRBJ2-2; no firm D call. The CDR3 is 12 amino acids. The V gene's germline CDR1 is SGHTA and CDR2 FQGTGA. V lost 2 bases and J lost 8, with 6 bases in between. CDR3 region: CASSLGFGELFF. In nucleotides, the CDR3 is TGTGCCAGCAGCTTAGGGTTTGGGGAGCTGTTTTTT. Combining the CDR3 with reference TRBV7-3 and TRBJ2-2 gives the whole variable domain GAGVSQTPSNKVTEKGKYVELRCDPISGHTALYWYRQSLGQGPEFLIYFQGTGAADDSGLPNDRFFAVRPEGSVSTLKIQRTERGDSAVYLCASSLGFGELFFGEGSRLTVL.

The genes are TRBV12-3 or TRBV12-4 and TRBJ2-6; TRBD2 aligns across 7 bases. CDR3 length: 14 residues. Trimming at V came to 8 bases and at J to 2 bases, leaving 3 bases not matched to a gene. The CDR3 DNA reads TGTGCCAGCCGGGAGGCGCCTGGGGCCAACGTCCTGACTTTC. Translated: CASREAPGANVLTF.

The gene calls are TRBV6-2 or TRBV6-3 and TRBJ1-5; D call uncertain. Germline CDR1 reads MNHEY; CDR2 reads SVGEGT. The CDR3 has 15 residues. Deletions cut 10 bases from V and 0 bases from J, with 16 bases between. The CDR3 coding sequence is TGTGCCACTCATACGGGGTCCTATAGCAATCAGCCCCAGCATTTT. Translating gives CATHTGSYSNQPQHF.

For this clonotype: Being one base from a much bigger clone, this may be a read error. V gene TRBV11-3 combines with J gene TRBJ2-7; TRBD1 matches at 7 bases. Trimming cost V 4 bases and J 2 bases; bases outside gene matches: 5. Germline values: CDR1 SGHNT, CDR2 YENEEA. This CDR3 is 14 amino acids long. The CDR3 loop is CASSSLDRPYEQYF. DNA of the CDR3: TGTGCCAGCAGCTCGCTGGACAGGCCCTACGAGCAGTACTTC. Drawing the rest from reference TRBV11-3 and TRBJ2-7, the complete variable domain is EAGVVQSPRYKIIEKKQPVAFWCNPISGHNTLYWYLQNLGQGPELLIRYENEEAVDDSQLPKDRFSAERLKGVDSTLKIQPAELGDSAVYLCASSSLDRPYEQYFGPGTRLTVT.

This clonotype has at least ten counts. The chain combines TRBV5-1 with TRBJ2-1; 8 bases are a match to TRBD2. The junction had 9 bases not matched to a gene; V was cut back by 0 bases and J by 7 bases. This CDR3 has 16 residues. Germline values: CDR1 SGHRS, CDR2 YFSETQ. As DNA, the CDR3 is TGCGCCAGCAGCTTGGTGGCGGGAGGAGTTATTAATGAGCAGTTCTTC. This sequence encodes CASSLVAGGVINEQFF.

This clonotype was observed a few times. The V and J genes are TRBV6-1 and TRBJ2-1; TRBD2 agrees at 12 bases. CDR1 is MNHNS and CDR2 is SASEGT in the germline V gene. There are 16 residues in the CDR3. V was clipped by 5 bases and J by 4 bases; unmatched bases: 6. The CDR3 bases are TGTGCCAGCAGTAGGCGGACTAGCGGGGATTACAATGAGCAGTTCTTC. Translated: CASSRRTSGDYNEQFF.

This clonotype was counted ten times or more. The chain employs TRBV4-3 and TRBJ2-2; TRBD2 matches at 8 bases. Trimming took 2 bases from V and 1 from J; bases not matched to a gene: 3. CDR1 LGHNA and CDR2 YSLEER come from the germline V gene. The CDR3 covers 16 residues. The CDR3: CASSQQLAENTGELFF. DNA for the CDR3: TGCGCCAGCAGCCAACAACTAGCGGAGAACACCGGGGAGCTGTTTTTT.